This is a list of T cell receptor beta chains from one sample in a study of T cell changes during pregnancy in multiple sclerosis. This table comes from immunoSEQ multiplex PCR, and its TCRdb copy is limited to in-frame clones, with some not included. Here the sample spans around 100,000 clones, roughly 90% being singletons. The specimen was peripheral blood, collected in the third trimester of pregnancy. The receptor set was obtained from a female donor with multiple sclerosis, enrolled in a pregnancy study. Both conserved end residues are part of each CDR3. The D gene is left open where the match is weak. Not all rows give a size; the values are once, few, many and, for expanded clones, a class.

TGCGCCAGCAGCCGGGACAGGGGGGGAACTGAAGCTTTCTTT,CASSRDRGGTEAFF,TRBD1,-,TRBV5-1,TRBJ1-1
TGTGCCAGCAGCTTGGGAGGGCCAATCTCCTACGAGCAGTACTTC,CASSLGGPISYEQYF,TRBD2,-,TRBV7-9,TRBJ2-7
TGTGCCAGCAGCTTAAGCAGGGGTAGGGAGACCCAGTACTTC,CASSLSRGRETQYF,-,-,TRBV7-6,TRBJ2-5
TGTGCCAGCAGTCTAACTAGCGGGAGCTACGAGCAGTACTTC,CASSLTSGSYEQYF,TRBD2,-,TRBV5-4,TRBJ2-7
TGTGCCAGCAGTGAGCGGGGCCAGGCCTACGAGCAGTACTTC,CASSERGQAYEQYF,-,-,TRBV2,TRBJ2-7
TGTGCCAGTAGTATAGGCGGGACAGGCCTCTCCTACGAGCAGTACTTC,CASSIGGTGLSYEQYF,TRBD1,-,TRBV19,TRBJ2-7
TGTGCCAGCAAAGTCGAGTCAGGGTTGTACGAGCAGTACTTC,CASKVESGLYEQYF,-,-,TRBV6-1,TRBJ2-7
TGTGCCAGCAGGACAGGGGGTAAAGTGCCAGATACGCAGTATTTT,CASRTGGKVPDTQYF,TRBD1,once,TRBV27,TRBJ2-3
TGTGCCAGCAGCTTAGATCTAGCGGGAGCTTCGGATACGCAGTATTTT,CASSLDLAGASDTQYF,TRBD2,-,TRBV11-2,TRBJ2-3
TGTGCCAGTAGTCGTCCCGGGACAGGGGTCGGGGCCAACGTCCTGACTTTC,CASSRPGTGVGANVLTF,TRBD1,-,TRBV19,TRBJ2-6
TGTGCCAGCAGTTATGACAGGGGAAGTCAGCCCCAGCATTTT,CASSYDRGSQPQHF,TRBD1,-,TRBV6-6,TRBJ1-5
TGTGCCAGCAGCTTAGCGGGGGGTCCGGGTAGAGTCAATGAGCAGTTCTTC,CASSLAGGPGRVNEQFF,-,-,TRBV7-9,TRBJ2-1
TGTGCCAGCAGGCGGGCCACGGCCGGGCCCCAGCATTTT,CASRRATAGPQHF,-,-,TRBV6-5,TRBJ1-5
TGTGCCAGCGCAAAAGAGGCCAAAAACATTCAGTACTTC,CASAKEAKNIQYF,-,-,TRBV2,TRBJ2-4
TGTGCCAGCAGCGTAGACGGCGGGGGGGCCCCGTACAATGAGCAGTTCTTC,CASSVDGGGAPYNEQFF,TRBD2,-,TRBV9,TRBJ2-1
TGTGCCAGCAGTGTGCCTAGCGGGAGCACCGGGGAGCTGTTTTTT,CASSVPSGSTGELFF,TRBD2,-,TRBV28,TRBJ2-2
TGTGCCTGGAGTTTTACTGGGGGGGAGGGAGCTTTCTTT,CAWSFTGGEGAFF,-,-,TRBV30,TRBJ1-1
TGTGCCATCTCTAGGGGTGGGACCGGGGAGCTGTTTTTT,CAISRGGTGELFF,-,-,TRBV10-3,TRBJ2-2
TGTGCCAGCAGCTTTCAGGGGATGTACGAGCAGTACTTC,CASSFQGMYEQYF,-,-,TRBV14,TRBJ2-7
TGCGCCAGCAGCCCAACGTCCCGGGACAGGGGATGGGACCCCGGGGAGCTGTTTTTT,CASSPTSRDRGWDPGELFF,TRBD1,-,TRBV5-1,TRBJ2-2
TGTGCCTGGAGTCCGACGACAGGGGGCAATCAGCCCCAGCATTTT,CAWSPTTGGNQPQHF,TRBD1,-,TRBV30,TRBJ1-5
TGTGCCAGCAGCTTAGCTCCTCTCTCCTACGAGCAGTACTTC,CASSLAPLSYEQYF,-,-,TRBV11-2,TRBJ2-7
TGTGCCAGCAGCTCCAGTGGAGTTAACTATGGCTACACCTTC,CASSSSGVNYGYTF,-,-,TRBV9,TRBJ1-2
TGTGCCGGCAGCCTCCGGGGGATTCCAGATACGCAGTATTTT,CAGSLRGIPDTQYF,-,-,TRBV7-6,TRBJ2-3
TGTGCCAGCAGCAGGGGACTAGCCGGCACCGGGGAGCTGTTTTTT,CASSRGLAGTGELFF,TRBD2,-,TRBV7-3,TRBJ2-2
TGTGCCACCACGGGCGGGTCTCGGGAAAAACTGTTTTTT,CATTGGSREKLFF,-,-,TRBV28,TRBJ1-4
TGTGCCAGCAGCTTTCGGACTAGCGTGGAGACCCAGTACTTC,CASSFRTSVETQYF,TRBD2,-,TRBV5-4,TRBJ2-5
TGCGCCAGCAGCATCGGAGAGACCCAGTACTTC,CASSIGETQYF,-,few,TRBV5-1,TRBJ2-5
TGTGCCAGCAGGGGGGACAGGGGGGACACTGAAGCTTTCTTT,CASRGDRGDTEAFF,TRBD1,-,TRBV2,TRBJ1-1
TGTGCCAGCAGCTTAAAATTAATACAGGGGATGGAGACCCAGTACTTC,CASSLKLIQGMETQYF,TRBD1,-,TRBV5-6,TRBJ2-5
TGTGCCAGCAGTTACTCCCTAGCGGGTACGCAGTATTTT,CASSYSLAGTQYF,TRBD2,-,TRBV28,TRBJ2-3
TGTGCCAGCAGCGGGGACAGAGCTTCCTACGAGCAGTACTTC,CASSGDRASYEQYF,TRBD1,-,TRBV5-6,TRBJ2-7
TGTGCCATCAGTGACGGGGAAGGGGGCGCGTCTGGCTACACCTTC,CAISDGEGGASGYTF,TRBD1,few,TRBV10-3,TRBJ1-2
TGTGCCAGCTCCCCCTCGGGGGTCCTACTCGAGCAGTACTTC,CASSPSGVLLEQYF,-,-,TRBV18,TRBJ2-7
TGTGCCAGCAGCGAAAGACAGGGCAGCAACGGGGAGCTGTTTTTT,CASSERQGSNGELFF,TRBD1,-,TRBV11-3,TRBJ2-2
TGTGCCTGCCGGGACTCGGCCTCCTACGAGCAGTACTTC,CACRDSASYEQYF,-,-,TRBV30,TRBJ2-7
TGTGCCAGTCGGAAGGTAGGGCAGGGGCTAAGTCGACATGGCTACACCTTC,CASRKVGQGLSRHGYTF,-,-,TRBV19,TRBJ1-2
TGTGCCAGCAGCTTAATTGAACTACGGCGGGGGGAAAATGAGCAGTTCTTC,CASSLIELRRGENEQFF,TRBD2,-,TRBV11-2,TRBJ2-1
TGTGCCAGCAGTTTGATTAGCGGGGGTAACAATGAGCAGTTCTTC,CASSLISGGNNEQFF,TRBD2,once,TRBV27,TRBJ2-1
TGTGCCAGCAGTTCGTCGACAGACAATGAGCAGTTCTTC,CASSSSTDNEQFF,-,-,TRBV28,TRBJ2-1
TGTGCCAGCAGCCAGTCGAACACTGAAGCTTTCTTT,CASSQSNTEAFF,-,-,TRBV6-5,TRBJ1-1
TGTGCCAGCAGCTTAACGGGGCGGGACAGGGAGGTTCGCTACACCTTC,CASSLTGRDREVRYTF,TRBD1,-,TRBV7-3,TRBJ1-2
TGTGCCAGCAGCCTATCACAGGGCTCACCCCTCCACTTT,CASSLSQGSPLHF,-,-,TRBV7-3,TRBJ1-6
TGCGCCAGCAGCTTGGAACTAGCGGGGATCAATGAGCAGTTCTTC,CASSLELAGINEQFF,TRBD2,few,TRBV5-1,TRBJ2-1
TGTGCCAGCAGCCCCCGGGGGGCTGGGGCCAACGTCCTGACTTTC,CASSPRGAGANVLTF,TRBD2,-,TRBV9,TRBJ2-6
TGTGCCAGCAGTGTACAGGGGCCCATGAACACTGAAGCTTTCTTT,CASSVQGPMNTEAFF,TRBD1,once,TRBV6-1,TRBJ1-1
TGTGCCAGCAGAGGCATCCCAGGGGGATACCAGCCCCAGCATTTT,CASRGIPGGYQPQHF,TRBD1,few,TRBV28,TRBJ1-5
TGTGCCAGCAGCGAGAGGGGACAGGGTAACACTGAAGCTTTCTTT,CASSERGQGNTEAFF,TRBD1,-,TRBV14,TRBJ1-1
TGTGCCAGCAGTGGAGGGTCTGGGGCCAACGTCCTGACTTTC,CASSGGSGANVLTF,-,-,TRBV6-1,TRBJ2-6
TGCAGCGTTAAACAGGGAAATCAGCCCCAGCATTTT,CSVKQGNQPQHF,-,-,TRBV29-1,TRBJ1-5
TGTGCCACCAGCAAGCGGACCGTAGTCTCTGGAAACACCATATATTTT,CATSKRTVVSGNTIYF,-,-,TRBV15,TRBJ1-3
TGCGCCAGCAGCTGGGGGGATAGTACTGAAGCTTTCTTT,CASSWGDSTEAFF,-,-,TRBV5-1,TRBJ1-1
TGTGCCTGGAGTAATGGGGGACAGGGGGACTATGGCTACACCTTC,CAWSNGGQGDYGYTF,TRBD1,-,TRBV30,TRBJ1-2
TGTGCCAGCAGCCCGAACGAGCGGGGTGGCGACAATGAGCAGTTCTTC,CASSPNERGGDNEQFF,TRBD2,-,TRBV9,TRBJ2-1
TGTGCCAGCAGTTCAAGCCTGCCCGGAGTCAAGGTTCAGTACTTC,CASSSSLPGVKVQYF,-,once,TRBV27,TRBJ2-4